This TCR beta chain was observed in a study of a mutant IDH1 vaccine in newly diagnosed glioma. TCRdb's copy holds only in-frame clones and misses some; the assay was immunoSEQ multiplex PCR. This sample has 30,000 to 40,000 clones, with around nine tenths found just once. This clone was counted a single time. Its antigen is unidentified. Regarding time point: week 47, end of study. Doses comprised 300 ug of mutant IDH1 20-mer peptide each, plus topical imiquimod. This specimen consisted of PBMCs, obtained from a glioma patient whose treatment included an IDH1 peptide vaccine. This TCR was sampled from a middle-aged woman with glioma.

The CDR3 here is CASSLWQGPSYGYTF. The CDR3 DNA follows: TGTGCCAGCAGCTTATGGCAGGGTCCCTCCTATGGCTACACCTTC. The chain combines TRBV7-8 with TRBJ1-2, with a tentative D call TRBD1 (5 bases). The ends were cut back, 2 bases at V and 4 bases at J, with 14 bases in the middle. This CDR3 has 15 amino acids. Germline V CDR1 and CDR2: SGHVS, FQNEAQ. Together with reference TRBV7-8 and TRBJ1-2, the CDR3 gives the full variable domain: GAGVSQSPRYKVAKRGQDVALRCDPISGHVSLFWYQQALGQGPEFLTYFQNEAQLDKSGLPSDRFFAERPEGSVSTLKIQRTQQEDSAVYLCASSLWQGPSYGYTFGSGTRLTVV.